The clone carrying this TCR beta chain was observed a handful of times. Its cognate antigen is unknown. As for time point: blood at routine non-recurrence follow-up after resection. Whole RNA, isolated from tumor, nontumor lung or frozen PBMC, was sequenced without prior sorting. Germline CDR1 is KGHSH and CDR2 is LQKENI. V was shortened by 3 bases and J by 0 bases, with 12 bases between the two germline ends. This CDR3 spans 16 amino acids. These data come from a study of spatial heterogeneity in lung cancer. Looking at the study overall: Sequencing covered available follow-up PBMC samples collected a median of approximately two years after resection. Unique TCR and UMI combinations averaged more than ten appearances each in raw reads. Study results and limitations: At tumor resection, ubiquitous expanded TCRs were detected in blood more often than later.

TCRdb analysed the 5' RACE reads with MiXCR anew, one entry per CDR3 protein. The sample contains more than 95,000 distinct CDR3 sequences, more than 9% of which appear only once. The V gene is TRBV18, the J gene TRBJ1-5; D is unresolved. The specimen was PBMCs, collected at follow-up. This clonotype was sampled from a male donor with early-stage non-small cell lung cancer. The CDR3 DNA reads as TGTGCCAGCTCACCTTCCGGGTTCAATAGCAATCAGCCCCAGCATTTT. Amino acids: CASSPSGFNSNQPQHF.